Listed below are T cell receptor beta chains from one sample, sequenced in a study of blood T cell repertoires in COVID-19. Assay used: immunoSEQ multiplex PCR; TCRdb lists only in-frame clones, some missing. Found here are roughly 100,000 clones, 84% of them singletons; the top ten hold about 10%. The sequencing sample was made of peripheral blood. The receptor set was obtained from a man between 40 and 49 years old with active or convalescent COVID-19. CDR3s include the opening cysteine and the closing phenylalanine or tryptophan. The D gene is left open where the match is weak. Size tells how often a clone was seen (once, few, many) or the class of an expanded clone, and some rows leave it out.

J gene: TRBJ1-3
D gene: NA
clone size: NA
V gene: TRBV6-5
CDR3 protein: CASSRPGTTGNTIYF
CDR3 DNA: TGTGCCAGCAGTCGACCAGGGACAACCGGAAACACCATATATTTT

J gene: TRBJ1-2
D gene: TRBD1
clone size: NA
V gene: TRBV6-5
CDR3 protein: CASRTQGGGYTF
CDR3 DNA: TGTGCCAGCAGAACACAGGGGGGGGGCTACACCTTC

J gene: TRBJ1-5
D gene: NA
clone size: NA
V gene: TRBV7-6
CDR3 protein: CASSLGRASNQPQHF
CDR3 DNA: TGTGCCAGCAGCTTAGGCAGGGCGAGCAATCAGCCCCAGCATTTT

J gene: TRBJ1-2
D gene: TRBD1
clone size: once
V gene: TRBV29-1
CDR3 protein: CSVSGQGLGYGYTF
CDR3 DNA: TGCAGCGTTTCGGGACAGGGGTTGGGCTATGGCTACACCTTC

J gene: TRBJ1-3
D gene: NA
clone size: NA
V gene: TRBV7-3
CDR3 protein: CASSLTGGPGNTIYF
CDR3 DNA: TGTGCCAGCAGCTTAACCGGGGGTCCTGGAAACACCATATATTTT

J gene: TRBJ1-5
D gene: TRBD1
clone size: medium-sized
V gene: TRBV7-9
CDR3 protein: CASSSMGQGRQPQHF
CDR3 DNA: TGTGCCAGCAGCTCAATGGGACAGGGAAGACAGCCCCAGCATTTT

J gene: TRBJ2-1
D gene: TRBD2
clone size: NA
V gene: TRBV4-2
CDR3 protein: CASSQEHASGGAVNEQFF
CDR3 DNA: TGTGCCAGCAGCCAAGAGCATGCTAGCGGGGGGGCAGTCAATGAGCAGTTCTTC

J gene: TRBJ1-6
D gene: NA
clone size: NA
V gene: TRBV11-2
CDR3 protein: CASSLELNSPLHF
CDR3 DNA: TGTGCCAGCAGCTTAGAGTTAAATTCACCCCTCCACTTT

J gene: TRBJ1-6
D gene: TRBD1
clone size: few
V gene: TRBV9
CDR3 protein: CASSVATGANSPLHF
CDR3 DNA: TGTGCCAGCAGCGTAGCTACAGGGGCTAATTCACCCCTCCACTTT

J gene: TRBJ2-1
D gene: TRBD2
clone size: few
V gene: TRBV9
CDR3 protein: CASSVAGTSGYNEQFF
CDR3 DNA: TGTGCCAGCAGCGTAGCCGGGACTAGCGGCTACAATGAGCAGTTCTTC

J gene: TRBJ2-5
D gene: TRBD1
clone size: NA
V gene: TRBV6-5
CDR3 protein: CASSYGTGETQYF
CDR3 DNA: TGTGCCAGCAGTTACGGGACAGGCGAGACCCAGTACTTC

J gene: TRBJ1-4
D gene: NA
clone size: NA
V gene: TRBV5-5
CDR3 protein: CASSPGQLTNEKLFF
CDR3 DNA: TGTGCCAGCAGCCCCGGACAGCTCACTAATGAAAAACTGTTTTTT

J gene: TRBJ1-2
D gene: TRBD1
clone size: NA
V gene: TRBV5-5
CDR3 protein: CASTPGQGVGGYTF
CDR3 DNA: TGTGCCAGCACTCCGGGACAGGGAGTCGGTGGCTACACCTTC

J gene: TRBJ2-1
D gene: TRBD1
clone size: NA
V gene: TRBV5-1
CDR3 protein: CASSRDDRGLEQFF
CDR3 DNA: TGCGCCAGCAGCCGTGATGATAGGGGGCTTGAGCAGTTCTTC

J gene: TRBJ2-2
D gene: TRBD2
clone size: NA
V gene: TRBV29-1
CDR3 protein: CSVEEAGAGNGELFF
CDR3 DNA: TGCAGCGTTGAAGAGGCGGGAGCGGGTAACGGGGAGCTGTTTTTT